This is a list of T cell receptor beta chains from one sample in a study of CD8 T cells in ankylosing spondylitis. Using its own MiXCR run on the 5' RACE reads, TCRdb lists one record per CDR3 protein. The sample has 250,000 to 350,000 distinct CDR3 sequences, 20% seen once. Sequencing was performed on blood, either unsorted or a sorted T cell fraction (not recorded which). These receptors came from a male donor with ankylosing spondylitis or in good health (not recorded which). Both conserved end residues are part of each CDR3. The D gene is left open where the match is weak.

j_call d_call cdr3_length v_call cdr3_aa
TRBJ1-4 NA 14 TRBV5-1 CASSFSSTNEKLFF
TRBJ1-6 TRBD1 16 TRBV4-2 CASSQDIQGIGSPLHF
TRBJ2-1 NA 14 TRBV5-1 CASSSGTLDNEQFF
TRBJ2-1 NA 14 TRBV20-1 CSAEASSSYSEQFF
TRBJ1-1 NA 14 TRBV6-1 CASTHGPLNTEAFF
TRBJ1-5 NA 15 TRBV24-1 CATSDAGRSNQPQHF
TRBJ2-1 NA 14 TRBV20-1 CSARDSKTGQEQFF
TRBJ2-1 TRBD2 15 TRBV24-1 CATSDLAGGYPEQFF
TRBJ1-2 TRBD1 17 TRBV3-1 CASSPVWTGGFDYGYTF
TRBJ2-2 NA 14 TRBV27 CASSFIRLTGELFF
TRBJ2-3 TRBD1 16 TRBV30 CAWNYRDRGPSDTQYF
TRBJ2-1 TRBD2 14 TRBV20-1 CSARSLADYNEQFF
TRBJ2-1 TRBD2 15 TRBV7-6 CASSPGGRLYNEQFF
TRBJ2-3 NA 14 TRBV28 CASSFYAGPDTQYF
TRBJ1-2 NA 13 TRBV29-1 CSAQTPRRRGYTF
TRBJ2-3 NA 14 TRBV11-2 CASSLALNTDTQYF
TRBJ1-3 TRBD1 17 TRBV7-8 CASSSHNRGQSGNTIYF
TRBJ2-1 TRBD2 15 TRBV28 CVSSPERETNNEQFF
TRBJ2-5 NA 15 TRBV20-1 CSARDLGRVAETQYF
TRBJ2-2 TRBD2 16 TRBV7-2 CASSTTSGRAYGELFF